Presented here are 19 T cell receptor beta chains from one specimen sequenced in a study of T cell repertoires in cytomegalovirus infection. Via MiXCR, TCRdb re-called the reads, giving one row per CDR3 protein. The data contain fewer than 1,000,000 distinct CDR3 sequences, around 32% of them seen just once; the ten biggest clones take up more than 13%. These TCRs' antigens remain unknown. The sample here was cultured CD8+ T cells from PBMCs, taken from culture after CMV antigen stimulation. These receptors were taken from a human donor in good health (CMV status not recorded). Some clones in this sample may be carry-over from other donors' samples.

On this clonotype itself: This may arise from a read error, as a much more abundant clone is one base away. V usage is TRBV4-1 and J usage is TRBJ1-2; a weak D match, TRBD1 (6 bases). CDR3 length: 15 amino acids. Looked up from germline, CDR1 is MGHRA and CDR2 is YSYEKL. V was trimmed by 4 bases and J by 9 bases, leaving 21 bases between them. CDR3 coding DNA: TGCGCCAGCAGCCCTCAAACAGGGTTCCAGGATAGCTACACCTTC. It yields the protein CASSPQTGFQDSYTF.

The V gene is TRBV29-1, the J gene TRBJ2-2; D is perhaps TRBD1 (6 bases). Deletions cut 6 bases from V and 1 base from J, with 12 bases between. The CDR3 runs to 14 residues. Germline V gives CDR1 SQVTM, CDR2 ANQGSEA. The CDR3 coding sequence is TGCAGCGTGACCGGGACACTGAACACCGGGGAGCTGTTTTTT. It codes for CSVTGTLNTGELFF.

This clonotype was seen at least ten times. This chain links TRBV6-6 with TRBJ2-2; D not certain. V gave up 11 bases and J gave up 6 bases, with 1 base separating them. This CDR3 is built from 8 residues. The germline gives CDR1 MNHNY, CDR2 SVGAGI (reference sequence). The CDR3 is CASGELFF. DNA for the CDR3: TGTGCCTCCGGGGAGCTGTTTTTT.

In its sample, this clonotype was seen a few times. DNA for the CDR3: TGTGCCAACTATCTACCAGATACGCAGTATTTT. Protein sequence: CANYLPDTQYF. The chain joins TRBV7-9 to TRBJ2-3, with no clear D. Trimming removed 10 bases at V and 4 bases at J, with 9 bases between. The CDR3 covers 11 residues. The germline V gene has CDR1 SEHNR and CDR2 FQNEAQ (reference sequence).

This clonotype was seen at least ten times. The chain couples TRBV28 to TRBJ2-1; 9 bases are a match to TRBD2. V lost 4 bases, J lost 2 bases, and 3 bases stayed unmatched. CDR1 and CDR2 from the germline V gene are MDHEN and SYDVKM. This CDR3 comprises 15 residues. The chain's CDR3 is CASSSQRGAYNEQFF. The CDR3 nucleotides read TGTGCCAGCAGTTCCCAGCGGGGGGCCTACAATGAGCAGTTCTTC.

V gene TRBV6-6 combines with J gene TRBJ1-2; 10 bases fit TRBD1. Trimming removed 0 bases from V and 0 bases from J; junction bases left unmatched: 1. Per germline, CDR1 MNHNY and CDR2 SVGAGI (reference sequence). This CDR3 is built from 16 residues. The CDR3 reads CASSYSGTGANYGYTF. Written as DNA, the CDR3 is TGTGCCAGCAGTTACTCCGGGACAGGGGCTAACTATGGCTACACCTTC.

The chain carries TRBV6-2 or TRBV6-3 and TRBJ1-2; a weak D match, TRBD1 (5 bases). The CDR3 extends over 13 amino acids. The germline V and J ends were trimmed by 3 bases and 6 bases, with 11 bases remaining between them. The V gene's germline CDR1 is MNHEY and CDR2 SVGEGT. The CDR3: CASSYWDGDGYTF. CDR3 DNA sequence: TGTGCCAGCAGTTATTGGGACGGGGATGGCTACACCTTC.

Here the CDR3 reads CASSLSLGTGGYEQYF. The CDR3 DNA sequence: TGTGCCAGCAGTTTATCCCTTGGGACGGGGGGCTACGAGCAGTACTTC. The chain carries TRBV28 and TRBJ2-7; 7 nucleotides align to TRBD2. CDR3 length equals 16 residues. Per germline, CDR1 MDHEN and CDR2 SYDVKM. V lost 1 base and J lost 3; bases outside the gene matches: 9.

The J gene is TRBJ2-7, the V gene TRBV11-2; D is ambiguous. The germline gives CDR1 SGHAT, CDR2 FQNNGV. Trimming took off 5 bases at V and 2 bases at J, with 10 bases between the two ends. The CDR3 spans 13 residues. CDR3 in DNA: TGTGCCAGCAGCCACGGACGAGCCTACGAGCAGTACGTC. Its protein is CASSHGRAYEQYV.

This clonotype showed up just a few times. This chain connects TRBV12-3 or TRBV12-4 to TRBJ2-3, with D perhaps TRBD2 (6 bases). Trimming took 3 bases from V and 1 from J, leaving 17 bases between them. CDR3 length: 17 residues. The CDR3 DNA reads as TGTGCCAGCAGTTTCGAATGGGGCGGAGGGGGCACAGATACGCAGTATTTT. Amino acids: CASSFEWGGGGTDTQYF.

V gene TRBV7-9 combines with J gene TRBJ2-7; D perhaps matches TRBD1 (5 bases). The CDR3 extends over 18 amino acids. V was cut by 5 bases and J by 2 bases, with 25 bases left in between. Per germline, CDR1 SEHNR and CDR2 FQNEAQ (reference sequence). The CDR3 protein is CASSPLTSTVTNPYEQYF. In nucleotides, the CDR3 is TGTGCCAGCAGCCCCCTGACATCGACAGTCACTAACCCCTACGAGCAGTACTTC. Full variable domain (remainder filled in from reference TRBV7-9 and TRBJ2-7): DTGVSQNPRHKITKRGQNVTFRCDPISEHNRLYWYRQTLGQGPEFLTYFQNEAQLEKSRLLSDRFSAERPKGSFSTLEIQRTEQGDSAMYLCASSPLTSTVTNPYEQYFGPGTRLTVT.

The chain combines TRBV7-9 with TRBJ2-2, with D possibly TRBD2 on 6 matching bases. There are 14 residues in the CDR3. In germline, CDR1 is SEHNR, CDR2 FQNEAQ (reference sequence). The V gene lost 4 bases and the J gene lost 6 bases, with 12 bases spanning the gap. Here the CDR3 DNA reads TGTGCCAGCAGCTCGGGAGTAGGGGCCGGGGAGCTGTTTTTT. This sequence encodes CASSSGVGAGELFF.

This clonotype has at least ten counts. This chain links TRBV7-3 with TRBJ2-1; 12 nucleotides agree with TRBD2. Trimming removed 4 bases from V and 7 bases from J; junction bases left unmatched: 5. Germline values: CDR1 SGHTA, CDR2 FQGTGA. The CDR3 length is 15 residues. The CDR3 is CASSSSGGAGNEQFF. CDR3 nucleotide sequence: TGTGCCAGCAGCTCTAGCGGGGGGGCCGGGAATGAGCAGTTCTTC. The variable domain in full, completed from reference TRBV7-3 and TRBJ2-1, reads GAGVSQTPSNKVTEKGKYVELRCDPISGHTALYWYRQSLGQGPEFLIYFQGTGAADDSGLPNDRFFAVRPEGSVSTLKIQRTERGDSAVYLCASSSSGGAGNEQFFGPGTRLTVL.

Concerning this clonotype itself: Relative to the germline gene, one junction end is altered; a read error may explain this. V gene TRBV2 combines with J gene TRBJ2-1, with D possibly TRBD2 on 5 matching bases. Germline CDR1 SNHLY, CDR2 FYNNEI. CDR3 size: 15 residues. This CDR3 is CASRGASSSYDEQFF. The CDR3 DNA follows: TGTGCCAGCAGAGGTGCCTCTAGCTCCTACGATGAGCAGTTCTTC. Together with reference TRBV2 and TRBJ2-1, the CDR3 gives the full variable domain: EPEVTQTPSHQVTQMGQEVILRCVPISNHLYFYWYRQILGQKVEFLVSFYNNEISEKSEIFDDQFSVERPDGSNFTLKIRSTKLEDSAMYFCASRGASSSYDEQFFGPGTRLTVL.

J is TRBJ2-7 and V is TRBV28, with 7 bases lining up with TRBD2. Per the germline V gene, CDR1 is MDHEN and CDR2 is SYDVKM. This CDR3 has 16 amino acids. V dropped 6 bases and J dropped 1; count of bases not matched to a gene: 12. Here the CDR3 reads CASSRWGGKGSYEQYV. CDR3 coding DNA: TGTGCCAGCAGCAGATGGGGAGGGAAGGGATCCTACGAGCAGTACGTC.

In this sample, this clonotype turned up a few times. The rearrangement joins TRBV6-2 or TRBV6-3 to TRBJ2-7; TRBD2 aligns across 11 bases. V lost 6 bases to trimming and J lost 0 bases; unmatched junction nucleotides: 10. Germline CDR1 is MNHEY and CDR2 is SVGEGT. There are 17 residues in the CDR3. The CDR3 region is CASSKLAGEFGSYEQYV. In DNA form, the CDR3 reads TGTGCCAGCAGCAAACTAGCGGGGGAATTCGGCTCCTACGAGCAGTACGTC.

In its sample, this clonotype was seen a few times. This rearrangement joins TRBV7-6 to TRBJ2-1; no firm D call. V was cut by 5 bases and J by 2 bases, with 13 bases left in between. Germline V gene data show CDR1 as SGHVS and CDR2 as FNYEAQ. There are 15 residues in the CDR3. The CDR3 is CASSLPLMPYNEQFF. The CDR3 DNA sequence: TGTGCCAGCAGCCTACCCCTTATGCCCTACAATGAGCAGTTCTTC.

This chain uses TRBV5-8 with TRBJ1-6; no clear D. Germline CDR1 reads SGHTS; CDR2 reads YDEGEE. The CDR3 contains 13 residues. The V gene lost 4 bases and the J gene lost 10 bases, with 12 bases spanning the gap. The CDR3: CASSQLFGSPLHF. The CDR3 nucleotides read TGTGCCAGCAGCCAACTCTTTGGCTCACCCCTCCACTTT.

The V and J genes are TRBV12-3 or TRBV12-4 and TRBJ2-5; TRBD2 agrees at 15 bases. This CDR3 region has 18 residues. With V trimmed by 5 bases and J by 0 bases, 7 bases remained unmatched. This CDR3 is CASSGGLAGGKHQETQYF. As DNA, the CDR3 is TGTGCCAGCAGTGGAGGACTAGCGGGGGGGAAACACCAAGAGACCCAGTACTTC.